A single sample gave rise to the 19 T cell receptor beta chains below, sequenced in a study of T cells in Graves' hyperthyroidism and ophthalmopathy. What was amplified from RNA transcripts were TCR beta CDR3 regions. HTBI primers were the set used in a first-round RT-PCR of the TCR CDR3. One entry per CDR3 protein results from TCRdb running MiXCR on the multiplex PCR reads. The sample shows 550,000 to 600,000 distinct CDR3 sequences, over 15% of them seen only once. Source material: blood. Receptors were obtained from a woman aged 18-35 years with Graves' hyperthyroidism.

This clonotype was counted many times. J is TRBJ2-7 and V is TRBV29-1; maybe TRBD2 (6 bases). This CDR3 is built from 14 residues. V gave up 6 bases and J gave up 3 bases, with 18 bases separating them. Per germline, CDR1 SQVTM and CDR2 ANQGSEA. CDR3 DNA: TGCAGCGTGAAACAAGCGGGCGCTAGCTACGAGCAGTACTTC. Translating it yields CSVKQAGASYEQYF.

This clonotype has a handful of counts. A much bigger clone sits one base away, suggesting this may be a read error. This chain's CDR3 is CATSVSRTYDTGELFF. CDR3 nucleotides: TGTGCCACCAGTGTCTCCCGGACATACGACACCGGGGAGCTGTTTTTT. The chain has TRBV24-1 and TRBJ2-2; TRBD1 might be the D (5 bases). This CDR3 has 16 residues. Trimming cost V 5 bases and J 3 bases, with 15 bases left between them. CDR1 KGHDR and CDR2 SFDVKD come from the germline V gene.

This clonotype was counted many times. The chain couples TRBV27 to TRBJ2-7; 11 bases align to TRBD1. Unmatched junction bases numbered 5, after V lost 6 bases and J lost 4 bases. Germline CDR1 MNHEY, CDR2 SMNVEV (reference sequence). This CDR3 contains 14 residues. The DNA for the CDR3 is TGTGCCAGCAGCCGGACAGGGGGCGCGTACGAGCAGTACTTC. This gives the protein CASSRTGGAYEQYF.

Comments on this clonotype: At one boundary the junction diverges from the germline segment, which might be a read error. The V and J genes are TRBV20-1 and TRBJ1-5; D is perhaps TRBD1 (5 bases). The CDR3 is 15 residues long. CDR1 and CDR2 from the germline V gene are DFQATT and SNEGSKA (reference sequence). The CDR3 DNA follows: TGCAGTGCTGGAGATTGGGGCAGTCGAGATCAGCCCCAGCATTTT. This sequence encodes CSAGDWGSRDQPQHF.

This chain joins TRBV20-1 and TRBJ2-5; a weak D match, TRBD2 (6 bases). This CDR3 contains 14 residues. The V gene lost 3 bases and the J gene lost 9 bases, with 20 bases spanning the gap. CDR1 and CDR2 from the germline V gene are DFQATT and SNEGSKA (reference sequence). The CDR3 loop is CSARFMRDPTAQYF. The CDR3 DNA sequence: TGCAGTGCTAGGTTTATGCGGGACCCGACGGCCCAGTACTTC.

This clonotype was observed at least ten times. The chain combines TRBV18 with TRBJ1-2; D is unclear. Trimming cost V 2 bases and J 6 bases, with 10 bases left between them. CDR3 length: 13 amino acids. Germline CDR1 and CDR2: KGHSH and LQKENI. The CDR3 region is CASSPSDTHGYTF. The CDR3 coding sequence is TGTGCCAGCTCACCAAGTGACACCCATGGCTACACCTTC.

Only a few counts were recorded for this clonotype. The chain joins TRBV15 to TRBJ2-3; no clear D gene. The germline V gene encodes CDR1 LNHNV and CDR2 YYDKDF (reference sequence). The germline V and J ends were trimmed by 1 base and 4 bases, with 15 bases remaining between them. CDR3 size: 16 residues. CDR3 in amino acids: CATSRARAGGSDTQYF. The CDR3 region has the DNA TGTGCCACCAGCAGAGCACGGGCAGGTGGCTCAGATACGCAGTATTTT.

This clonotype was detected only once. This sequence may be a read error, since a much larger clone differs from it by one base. CDR3 sequence: CASSSRQLDTEAFF. CDR3 bases: TGTGCCAGCAGCTCCAGACAGCTGGACACTGAAGCTTTCTTT. This rearrangement joins TRBV7-9 to TRBJ1-1; possibly TRBD1 for D (5 bases). V was pared by 4 bases and J by 3 bases, with 12 bases between. This CDR3 is 14 amino acids long. CDR1 and CDR2 (germline): SEHNR, FQNEAQ (reference sequence).

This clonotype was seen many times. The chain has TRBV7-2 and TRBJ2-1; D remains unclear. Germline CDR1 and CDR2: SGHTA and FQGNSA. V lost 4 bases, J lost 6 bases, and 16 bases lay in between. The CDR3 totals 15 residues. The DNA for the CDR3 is TGTGCCAGCAGCTCCGTCGTTCTAGTGGGCAATGAGCAGTTCTTC. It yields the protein CASSSVVLVGNEQFF. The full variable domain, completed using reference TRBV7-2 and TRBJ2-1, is GAGVSQSPSNKVTEKGKDVELRCDPISGHTALYWYRQSLGQGLEFLIYFQGNSAPDKSGLPSDRFSAERTGGSVSTLTIQRTQQEDSAVYLCASSSVVLVGNEQFFGPGTRLTVL.

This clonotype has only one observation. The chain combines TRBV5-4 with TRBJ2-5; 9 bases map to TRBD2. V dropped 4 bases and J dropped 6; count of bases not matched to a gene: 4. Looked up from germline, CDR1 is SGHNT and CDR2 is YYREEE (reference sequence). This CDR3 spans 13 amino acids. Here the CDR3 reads CASSPSGRKTQYF. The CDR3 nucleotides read TGTGCCAGCAGCCCCAGCGGGAGGAAGACCCAGTACTTC.

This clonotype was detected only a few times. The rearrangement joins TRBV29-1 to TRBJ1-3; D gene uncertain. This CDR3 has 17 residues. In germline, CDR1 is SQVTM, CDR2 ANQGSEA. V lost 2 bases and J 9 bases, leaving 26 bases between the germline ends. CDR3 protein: CSVELPLGRTPLLTIYF. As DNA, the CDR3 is TGCAGCGTTGAATTACCCCTCGGCAGGACCCCCCTTCTCACCATATATTTT. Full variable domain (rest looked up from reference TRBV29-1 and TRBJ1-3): SAVISQKPSRDICQRGTSLTIQCQVDSQVTMMFWYRQQPGQSLTLIATANQGSEATYESGFVIDKFPISRPNLTFSTLTVSNMSPEDSSIYLCSVELPLGRTPLLTIYFGEGSWLTVV.

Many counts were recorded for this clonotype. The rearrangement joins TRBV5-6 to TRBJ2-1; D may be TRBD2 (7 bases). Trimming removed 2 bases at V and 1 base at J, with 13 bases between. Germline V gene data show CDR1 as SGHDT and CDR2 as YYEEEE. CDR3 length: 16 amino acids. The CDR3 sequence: CASSFRRGRSYNEQFF. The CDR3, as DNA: TGTGCCAGCAGCTTTCGGCGGGGGCGATCCTACAATGAGCAGTTCTTC. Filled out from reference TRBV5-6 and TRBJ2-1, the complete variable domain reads DAGVTQSPTHLIKTRGQQVTLRCSPKSGHDTVSWYQQALGQGPQFIFQYYEEEERQRGNFPDRFSGHQFPNYSSELNVNALLLGDSALYLCASSFRRGRSYNEQFFGPGTRLTVL.

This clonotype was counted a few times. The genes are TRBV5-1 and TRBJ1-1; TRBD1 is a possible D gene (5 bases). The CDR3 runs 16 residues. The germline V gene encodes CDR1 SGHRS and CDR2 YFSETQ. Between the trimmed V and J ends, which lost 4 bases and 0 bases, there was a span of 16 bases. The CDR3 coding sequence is TGCGCCAGCAGCGTCCAGGGATTCCCTATGAACACTGAAGCTTTCTTT. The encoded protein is CASSVQGFPMNTEAFF.

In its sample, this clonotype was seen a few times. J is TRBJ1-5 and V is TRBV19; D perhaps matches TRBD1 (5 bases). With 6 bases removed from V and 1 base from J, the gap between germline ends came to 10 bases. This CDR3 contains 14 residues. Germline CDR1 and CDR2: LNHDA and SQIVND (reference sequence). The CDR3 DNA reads TGTGCCAGTAGGGCCGAGGGGAGCAATCAGCCCCAGCATTTT. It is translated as CASRAEGSNQPQHF.

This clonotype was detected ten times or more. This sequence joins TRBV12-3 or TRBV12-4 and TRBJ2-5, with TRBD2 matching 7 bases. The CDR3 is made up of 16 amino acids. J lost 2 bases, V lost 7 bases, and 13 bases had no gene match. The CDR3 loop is CASKREGLVPQETQYF. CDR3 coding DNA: TGTGCCAGCAAAAGGGAGGGTCTAGTGCCTCAAGAGACCCAGTACTTC.

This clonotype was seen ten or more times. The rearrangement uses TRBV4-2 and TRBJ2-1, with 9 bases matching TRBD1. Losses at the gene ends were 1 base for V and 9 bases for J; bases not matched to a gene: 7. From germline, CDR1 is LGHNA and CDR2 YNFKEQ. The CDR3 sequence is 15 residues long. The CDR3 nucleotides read TGTGCCAGCAGCCAAGTGGGACAGGGAAGAGGTGAGCAGTTCTTC. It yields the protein CASSQVGQGRGEQFF.

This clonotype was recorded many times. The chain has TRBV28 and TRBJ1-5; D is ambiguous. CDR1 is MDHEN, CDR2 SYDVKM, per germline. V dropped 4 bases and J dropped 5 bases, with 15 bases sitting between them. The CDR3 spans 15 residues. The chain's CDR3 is CASSSWVFRDQPQHF. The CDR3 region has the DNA TGTGCCAGCAGTTCTTGGGTATTCCGGGATCAGCCCCAGCATTTT.

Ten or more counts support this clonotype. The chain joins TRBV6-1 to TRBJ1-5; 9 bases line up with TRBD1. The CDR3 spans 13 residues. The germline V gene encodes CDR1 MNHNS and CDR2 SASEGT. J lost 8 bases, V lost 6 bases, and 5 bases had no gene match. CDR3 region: CASSNRGLEPQHF. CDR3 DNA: TGTGCCAGCAGCAACAGGGGGCTGGAGCCCCAGCATTTT.

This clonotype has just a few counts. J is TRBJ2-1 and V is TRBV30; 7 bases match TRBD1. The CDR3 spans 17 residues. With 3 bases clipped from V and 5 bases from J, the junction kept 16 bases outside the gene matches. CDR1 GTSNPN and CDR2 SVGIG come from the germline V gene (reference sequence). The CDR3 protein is CAWRDRIRGNLNNEQFF. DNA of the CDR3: TGTGCCTGGAGAGACCGAATCAGGGGGAATTTAAACAATGAGCAGTTCTTC. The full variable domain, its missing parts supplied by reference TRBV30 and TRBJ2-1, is SQTIHQWPATLVQPVGSPLSLECTVEGTSNPNLYWYRQAAGRGLQLLFYSVGIGQISSEVPQNLSASRPQDRQFILSSKKLLLSDSGFYLCAWRDRIRGNLNNEQFFGPGTRLTVL.